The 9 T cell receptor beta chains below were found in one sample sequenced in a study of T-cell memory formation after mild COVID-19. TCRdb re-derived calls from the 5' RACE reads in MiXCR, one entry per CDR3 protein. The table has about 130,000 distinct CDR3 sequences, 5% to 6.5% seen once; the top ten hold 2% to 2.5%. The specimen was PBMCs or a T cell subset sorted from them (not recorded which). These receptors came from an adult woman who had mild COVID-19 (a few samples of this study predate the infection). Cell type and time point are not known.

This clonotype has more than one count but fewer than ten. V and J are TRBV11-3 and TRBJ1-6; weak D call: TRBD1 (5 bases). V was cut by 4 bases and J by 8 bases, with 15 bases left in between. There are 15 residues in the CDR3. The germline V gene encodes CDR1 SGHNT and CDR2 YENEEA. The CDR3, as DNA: TGTGCCAGCAGCTCTAACAGGATGGTAGATTCACCCCTCCACTTT. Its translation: CASSSNRMVDSPLHF.

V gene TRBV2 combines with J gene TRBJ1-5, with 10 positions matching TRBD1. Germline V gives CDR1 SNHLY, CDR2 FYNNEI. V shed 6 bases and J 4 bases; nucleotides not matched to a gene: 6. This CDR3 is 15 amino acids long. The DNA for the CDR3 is TGTGCCAGCAGCGGGGGACAGGGGAAGAATCAGCCCCAGCATTTT. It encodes CASSGGQGKNQPQHF.

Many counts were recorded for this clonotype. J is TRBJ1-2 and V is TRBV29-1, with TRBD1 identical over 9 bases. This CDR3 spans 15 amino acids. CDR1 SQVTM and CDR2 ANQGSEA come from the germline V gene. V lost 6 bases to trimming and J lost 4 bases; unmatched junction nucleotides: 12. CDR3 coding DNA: TGCAGCGTGGCCGGACAGGGGCCGAGCGGCTATGGCTACACCTTC. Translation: CSVAGQGPSGYGYTF.

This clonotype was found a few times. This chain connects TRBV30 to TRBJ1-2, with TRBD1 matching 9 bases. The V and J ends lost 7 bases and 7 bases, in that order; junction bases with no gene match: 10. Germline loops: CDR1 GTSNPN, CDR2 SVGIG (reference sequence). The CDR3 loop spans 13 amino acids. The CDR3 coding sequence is TGTGCCTCCACGGGACAGGGAGGCCGTGGCTACACCTTC. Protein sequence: CASTGQGGRGYTF.

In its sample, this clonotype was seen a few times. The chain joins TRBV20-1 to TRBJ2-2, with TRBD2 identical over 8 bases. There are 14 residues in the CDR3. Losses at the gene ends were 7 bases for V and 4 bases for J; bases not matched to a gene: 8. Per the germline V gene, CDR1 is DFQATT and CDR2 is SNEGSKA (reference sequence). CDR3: CSVPGGGITGELFF. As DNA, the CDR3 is TGCAGTGTCCCGGGGGGGGGCATCACCGGGGAGCTGTTTTTT.

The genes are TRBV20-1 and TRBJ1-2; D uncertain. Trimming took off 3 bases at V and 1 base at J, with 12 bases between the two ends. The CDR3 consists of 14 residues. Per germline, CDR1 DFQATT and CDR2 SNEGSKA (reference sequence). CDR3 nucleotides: TGCAGTGCTAGGGGAGGTTACGTTAACTATGGCTACACCTTC. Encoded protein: CSARGGYVNYGYTF.

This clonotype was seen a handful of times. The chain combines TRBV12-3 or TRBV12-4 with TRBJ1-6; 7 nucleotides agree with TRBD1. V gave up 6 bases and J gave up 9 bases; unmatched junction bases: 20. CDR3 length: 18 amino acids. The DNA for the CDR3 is TGTGCCAGCAGCCGTCGGGGGAGGGGGCTTAAGTTAAGTTCACCCCTCCACTTT. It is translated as CASSRRGRGLKLSSPLHF.

CDR3 amino acids: CASSFRLWEGQGVNNEQFF. CDR3 in DNA: TGTGCCAGCAGTTTTAGACTATGGGAAGGGCAGGGAGTGAACAATGAGCAGTTCTTC. The gene calls are TRBV27 and TRBJ2-1; possibly TRBD1 or TRBD2 for D (5 bases each). The CDR3 runs to 19 residues. Looked up from germline, CDR1 is MNHEY and CDR2 is SMNVEV (reference sequence). V was trimmed by 3 bases and J by 5 bases, leaving 26 bases between them.

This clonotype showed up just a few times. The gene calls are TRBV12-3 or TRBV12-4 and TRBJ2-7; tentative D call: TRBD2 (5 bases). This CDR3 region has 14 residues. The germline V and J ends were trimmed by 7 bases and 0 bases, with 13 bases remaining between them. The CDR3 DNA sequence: TGTGCCAGCACCCGAACTGGGAGCTCCTACGAGCAGTACTTC. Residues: CASTRTGSSYEQYF.